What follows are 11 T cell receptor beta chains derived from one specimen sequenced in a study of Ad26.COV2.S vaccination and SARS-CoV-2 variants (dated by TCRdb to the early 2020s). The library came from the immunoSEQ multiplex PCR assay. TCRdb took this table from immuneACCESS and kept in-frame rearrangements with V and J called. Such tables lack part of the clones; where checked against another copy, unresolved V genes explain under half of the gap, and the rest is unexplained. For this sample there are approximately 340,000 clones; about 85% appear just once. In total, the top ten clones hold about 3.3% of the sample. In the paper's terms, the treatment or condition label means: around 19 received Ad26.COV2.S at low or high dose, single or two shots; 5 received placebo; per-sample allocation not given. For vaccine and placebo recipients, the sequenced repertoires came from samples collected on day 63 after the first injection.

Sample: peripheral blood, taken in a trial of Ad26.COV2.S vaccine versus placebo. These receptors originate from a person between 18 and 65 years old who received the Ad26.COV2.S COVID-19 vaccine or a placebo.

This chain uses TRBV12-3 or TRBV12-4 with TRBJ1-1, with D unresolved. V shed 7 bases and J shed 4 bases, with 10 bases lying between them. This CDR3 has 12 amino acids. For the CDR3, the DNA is TGTGCCAGCACCTCATTGGGCACTGAAGCTTTCTTT. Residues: CASTSLGTEAFF.

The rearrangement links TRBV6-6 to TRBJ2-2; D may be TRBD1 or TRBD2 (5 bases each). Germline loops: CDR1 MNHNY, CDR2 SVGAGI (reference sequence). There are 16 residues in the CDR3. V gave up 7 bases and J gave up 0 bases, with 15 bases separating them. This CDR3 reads CASINPGAANTGELFF. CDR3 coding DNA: TGTGCCAGCATCAACCCCGGGGCCGCGAACACCGGGGAGCTGTTTTTT.

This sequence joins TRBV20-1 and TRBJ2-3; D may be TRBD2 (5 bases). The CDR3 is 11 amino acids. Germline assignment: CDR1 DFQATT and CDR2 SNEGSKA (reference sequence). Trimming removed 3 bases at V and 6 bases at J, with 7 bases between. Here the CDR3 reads CSASRGDTQYF. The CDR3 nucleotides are TGCAGTGCTAGCCGCGGGGATACGCAGTATTTT.

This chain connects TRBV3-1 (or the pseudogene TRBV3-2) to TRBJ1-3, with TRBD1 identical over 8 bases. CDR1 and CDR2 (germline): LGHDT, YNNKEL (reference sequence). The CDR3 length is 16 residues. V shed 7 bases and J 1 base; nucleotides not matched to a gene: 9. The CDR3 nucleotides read TGTGCCAGCACGAGGACAGGGTTAGCTTCTGGAAACACCATATATTTT. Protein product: CASTRTGLASGNTIYF.

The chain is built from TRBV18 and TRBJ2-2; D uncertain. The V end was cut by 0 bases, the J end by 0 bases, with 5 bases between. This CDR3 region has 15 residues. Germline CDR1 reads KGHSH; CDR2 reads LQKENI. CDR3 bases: TGTGCCAGCTCACCACCCAGTTCGAACACCGGGGAGCTGTTTTTT. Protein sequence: CASSPPSSNTGELFF.

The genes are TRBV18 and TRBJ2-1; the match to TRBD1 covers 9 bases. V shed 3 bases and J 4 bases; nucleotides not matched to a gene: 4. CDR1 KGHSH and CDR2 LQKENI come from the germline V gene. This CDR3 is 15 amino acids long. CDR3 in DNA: TGTGCCAGCTCACCGGGACAGGGAATGTACAATGAGCAGTTCTTC. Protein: CASSPGQGMYNEQFF.

The CDR3 spells CASSQLGREKYEQYF. CDR3 DNA sequence: TGCGCCAGCAGTCAACTCGGCCGGGAGAAGTACGAGCAGTACTTC. J is TRBJ2-7 and V is TRBV23-1; TRBD2 might be the D (6 bases). TRBV23-1 has ORF status, its function being uncertain. Trimming took off 2 bases at V and 4 bases at J, with 15 bases between the two ends. The CDR3 consists of 15 residues.

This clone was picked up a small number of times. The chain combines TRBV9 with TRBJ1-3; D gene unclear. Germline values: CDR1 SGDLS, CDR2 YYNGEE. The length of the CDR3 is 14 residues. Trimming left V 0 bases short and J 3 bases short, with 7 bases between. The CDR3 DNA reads TGTGCCAGCAGCGTAGTATCTGGTGGAAACACCATATATTTT. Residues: CASSVVSGGNTIYF. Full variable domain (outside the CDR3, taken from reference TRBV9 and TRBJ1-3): DSGVTQTPKHLITATGQRVTLRCSPRSGDLSVYWYQQSLDQGLQFLIQYYNGEERAKGNILERFSAQQFPDLHSELNLSSLELGDSALYFCASSVVSGGNTIYFGEGSWLTVV.

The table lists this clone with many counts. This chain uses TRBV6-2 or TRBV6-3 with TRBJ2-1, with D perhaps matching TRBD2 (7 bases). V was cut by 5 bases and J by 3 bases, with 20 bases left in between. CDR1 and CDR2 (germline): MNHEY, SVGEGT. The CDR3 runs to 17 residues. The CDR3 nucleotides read TGTGCCAGCAGTCGCGTGGCTGCGGGGGCCCTCTACAATGAGCAGTTCTTC. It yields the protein CASSRVAAGALYNEQFF.

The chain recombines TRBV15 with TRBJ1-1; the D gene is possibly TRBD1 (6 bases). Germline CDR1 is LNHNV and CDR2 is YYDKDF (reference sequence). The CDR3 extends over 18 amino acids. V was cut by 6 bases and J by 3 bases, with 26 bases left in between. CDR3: CATRSIGGQRGWDTEAFF. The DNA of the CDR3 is TGTGCCACCAGGTCGATCGGGGGGCAAAGGGGGTGGGACACTGAAGCTTTCTTT. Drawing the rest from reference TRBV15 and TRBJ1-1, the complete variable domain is DAMVIQNPRYQVTQFGKPVTLSCSQTLNHNVMYWYQQKSSQAPKLLFHYYDKDFNNEADTPDNFQSRRPNTSFCFLDIRSPGLGDTAMYLCATRSIGGQRGWDTEAFFGQGTRLTVV.

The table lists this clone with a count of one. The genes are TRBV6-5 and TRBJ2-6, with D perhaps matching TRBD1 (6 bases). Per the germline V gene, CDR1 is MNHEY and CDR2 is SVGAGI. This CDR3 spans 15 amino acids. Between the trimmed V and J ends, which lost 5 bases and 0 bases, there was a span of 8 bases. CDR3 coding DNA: TGTGCCAGCAGTCTCAGGGGCTCTGGGGCCAACGTCCTGACTTTC. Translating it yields CASSLRGSGANVLTF.